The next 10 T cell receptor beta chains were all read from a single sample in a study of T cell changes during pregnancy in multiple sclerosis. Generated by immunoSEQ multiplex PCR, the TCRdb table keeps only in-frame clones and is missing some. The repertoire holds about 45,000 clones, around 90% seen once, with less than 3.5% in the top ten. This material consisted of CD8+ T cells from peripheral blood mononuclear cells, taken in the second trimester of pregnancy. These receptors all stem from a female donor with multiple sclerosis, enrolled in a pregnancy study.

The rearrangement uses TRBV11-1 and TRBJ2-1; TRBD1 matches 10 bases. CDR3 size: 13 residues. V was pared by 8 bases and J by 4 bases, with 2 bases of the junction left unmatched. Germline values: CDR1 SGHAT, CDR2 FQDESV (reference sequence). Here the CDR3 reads CASRDRGYNEQFF. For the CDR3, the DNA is TGTGCCAGCCGGGACAGGGGTTACAATGAGCAGTTCTTC.

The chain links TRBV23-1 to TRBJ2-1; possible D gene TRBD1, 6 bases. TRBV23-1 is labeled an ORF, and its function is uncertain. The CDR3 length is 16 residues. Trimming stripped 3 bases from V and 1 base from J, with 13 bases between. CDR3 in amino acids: CASSQPKDSSYNEQFF. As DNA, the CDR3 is TGCGCCAGCAGTCAGCCAAAGGACAGTTCCTACAATGAGCAGTTCTTC.

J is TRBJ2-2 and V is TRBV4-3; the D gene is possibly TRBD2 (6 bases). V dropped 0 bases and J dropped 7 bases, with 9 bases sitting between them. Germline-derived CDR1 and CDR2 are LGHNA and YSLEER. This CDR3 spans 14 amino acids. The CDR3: CASSQDGGIGELFF. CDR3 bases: TGCGCCAGCAGCCAAGATGGGGGGATCGGGGAGCTGTTTTTT.

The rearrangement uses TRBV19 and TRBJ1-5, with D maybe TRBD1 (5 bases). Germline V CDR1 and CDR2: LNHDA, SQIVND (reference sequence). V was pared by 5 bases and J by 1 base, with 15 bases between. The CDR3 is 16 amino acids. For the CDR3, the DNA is TGTGCCAGTAGTTCCCCTAACAGGATGAGCAATCAGCCCCAGCATTTT. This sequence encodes CASSSPNRMSNQPQHF.

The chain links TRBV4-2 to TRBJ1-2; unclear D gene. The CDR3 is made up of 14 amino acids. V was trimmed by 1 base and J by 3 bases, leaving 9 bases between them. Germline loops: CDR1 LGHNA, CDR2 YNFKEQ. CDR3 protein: CASSQVGVDYGYTF. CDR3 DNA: TGTGCCAGCAGCCAAGTTGGAGTAGACTATGGCTACACCTTC.

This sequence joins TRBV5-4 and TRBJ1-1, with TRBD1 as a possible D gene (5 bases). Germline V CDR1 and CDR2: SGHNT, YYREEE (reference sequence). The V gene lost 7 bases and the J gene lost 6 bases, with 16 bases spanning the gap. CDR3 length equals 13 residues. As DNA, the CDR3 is TGTGCCAGCCGCCGGGGGGGAGCGCCTGAAGCTTTCTTT. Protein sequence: CASRRGGAPEAFF.

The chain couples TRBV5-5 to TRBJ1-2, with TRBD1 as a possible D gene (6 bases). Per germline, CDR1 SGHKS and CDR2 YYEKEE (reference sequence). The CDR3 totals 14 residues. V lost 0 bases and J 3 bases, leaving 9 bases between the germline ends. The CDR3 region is CASSLEGTHYGYTF. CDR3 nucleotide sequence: TGTGCCAGCAGCTTGGAGGGGACACACTATGGCTACACCTTC.

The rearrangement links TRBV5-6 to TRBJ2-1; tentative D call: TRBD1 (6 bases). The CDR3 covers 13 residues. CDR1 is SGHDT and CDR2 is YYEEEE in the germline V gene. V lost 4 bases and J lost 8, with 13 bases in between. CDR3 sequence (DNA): TGTGCCAGCAGCGCCCCAACAGGGTATGAGCAGTTCTTC. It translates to CASSAPTGYEQFF.

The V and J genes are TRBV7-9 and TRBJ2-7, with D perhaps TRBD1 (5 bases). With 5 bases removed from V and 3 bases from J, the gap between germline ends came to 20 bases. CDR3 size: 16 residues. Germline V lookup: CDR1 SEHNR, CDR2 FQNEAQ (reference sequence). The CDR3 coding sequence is TGTGCCAGCAGCCCCGCCGCGTGGGGCCAACGCTACGAGCAGTACTTC. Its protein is CASSPAAWGQRYEQYF.

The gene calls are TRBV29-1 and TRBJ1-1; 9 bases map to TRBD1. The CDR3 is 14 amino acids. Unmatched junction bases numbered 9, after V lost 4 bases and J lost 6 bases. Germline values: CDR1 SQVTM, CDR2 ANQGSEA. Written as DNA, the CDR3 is TGCAGCGTTGGTGAGCCGGGACAGGGCCCTGAAGCTTTCTTT. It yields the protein CSVGEPGQGPEAFF.